The entry below gives a single TCR beta chain sequence along with its context. This entry comes from a study of blood T cell repertoires in COVID-19. Authors' processing steps: Counts of nucleated cells, estimated from reference gene primer amplification, were obtained. Produced via immunoSEQ multiplex PCR; TCRdb's table is partial and in-frame only. V and J calls and clone size are those listed in that table; D and trimming were worked out from the DNA. The data hold 200,000 or so clones, with about nine tenths observed a single time. The ends lost 2 bases at V and 5 bases at J; junction bases unmatched: 1. Germline-derived CDR1 and CDR2 are SQVTM and ANQGSEA. The CDR3 sequence is 12 residues long.

The sequenced sample was PBMCs or T cells enriched from blood (not recorded which). This clonotype was sampled from a woman between 40 and 50 years old with acute COVID-19. The chain is built from TRBV29-1 and TRBJ2-3; 7 bases are a match to TRBD1. DNA of the CDR3: TGCAGCGTTGAAAACAGGGGAGATACGCAGTATTTT. Translation gives CSVENRGDTQYF.